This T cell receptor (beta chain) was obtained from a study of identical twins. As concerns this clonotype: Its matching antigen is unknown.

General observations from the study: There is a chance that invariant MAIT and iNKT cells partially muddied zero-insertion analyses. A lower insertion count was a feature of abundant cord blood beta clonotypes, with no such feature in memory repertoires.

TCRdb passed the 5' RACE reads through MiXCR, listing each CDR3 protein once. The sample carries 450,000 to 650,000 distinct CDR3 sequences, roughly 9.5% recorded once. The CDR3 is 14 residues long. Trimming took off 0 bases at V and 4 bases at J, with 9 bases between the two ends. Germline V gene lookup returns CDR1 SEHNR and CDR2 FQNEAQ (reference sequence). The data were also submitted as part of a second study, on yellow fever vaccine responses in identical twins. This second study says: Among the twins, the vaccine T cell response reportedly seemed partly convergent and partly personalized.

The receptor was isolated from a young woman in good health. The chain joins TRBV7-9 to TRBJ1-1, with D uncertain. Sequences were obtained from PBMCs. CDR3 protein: CASSLARGGTEAFF. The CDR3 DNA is TGTGCCAGCAGCTTAGCACGGGGAGGCACTGAAGCTTTCTTT.